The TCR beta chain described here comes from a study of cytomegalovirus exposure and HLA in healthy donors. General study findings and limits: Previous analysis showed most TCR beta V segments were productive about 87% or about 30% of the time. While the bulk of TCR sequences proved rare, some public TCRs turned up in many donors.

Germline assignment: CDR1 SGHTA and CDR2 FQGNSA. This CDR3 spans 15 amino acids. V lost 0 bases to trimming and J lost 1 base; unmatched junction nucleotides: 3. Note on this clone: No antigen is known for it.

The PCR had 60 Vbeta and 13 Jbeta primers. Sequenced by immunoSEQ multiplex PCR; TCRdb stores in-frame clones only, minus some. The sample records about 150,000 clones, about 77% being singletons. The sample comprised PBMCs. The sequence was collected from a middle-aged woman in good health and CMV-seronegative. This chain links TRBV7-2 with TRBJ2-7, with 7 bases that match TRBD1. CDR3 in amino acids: CASSLAGGASYEQYF. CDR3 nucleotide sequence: TGTGCCAGCAGCTTAGCAGGGGGCGCGTCCTACGAGCAGTACTTC.